What follows are 10 T cell receptor beta chains derived from one specimen sequenced in a study of blood T cell repertoires in COVID-19. TCRdb keeps only in-frame clones here, not all; method: immunoSEQ multiplex PCR. The table shows about 460,000 clones, with 70% to 90% occurring only once. Sequenced: PBMCs or T cells enriched from blood (not recorded which). The receptors stem from a woman aged 60-75 years who had recovered from COVID-19.

The chain links TRBV7-9 to TRBJ1-6; TRBD1 matches 9 bases. CDR1 and CDR2 (germline): SEHNR, FQNEAQ (reference sequence). CDR3 length equals 16 residues. V was clipped by 1 base and J by 9 bases; unmatched bases: 7. CDR3 protein: CASSLGVGTGSSPLHF. For the CDR3, the DNA is TGTGCCAGCAGCTTAGGGGTCGGGACAGGGAGTTCACCCCTCCACTTT.

The CDR3 sequence: CASSAKEGLLANVLTF. CDR3 DNA: TGTGCCAGCTCCGCCAAGGAGGGGTTGTTGGCCAACGTCCTGACTTTC. The V gene is TRBV18, the J gene TRBJ2-6; possibly TRBD2 for D (6 bases). CDR3 length: 16 amino acids. V lost 6 bases and J 6 bases, leaving 18 bases between the germline ends. Germline V gene sequence: CDR1 KGHSH, CDR2 LQKENI. The complete variable domain, with remaining parts taken from reference TRBV18 and TRBJ2-6, reads NAGVMQNPRHLVRRRGQEARLRCSPMKGHSHVYWYRQLPEEGLKFMVYLQKENIIDESGMPKERFSAEFPKEGPSILRIQQVVRGDSAAYFCASSAKEGLLANVLTFGAGSRLTVL.

V is TRBV9 and J is TRBJ2-3, with 11 bases matching TRBD1. The CDR3 spans 16 residues. The germline gives CDR1 SGDLS, CDR2 YYNGEE. The ends lost 7 bases at V and 6 bases at J; junction bases unmatched: 13. The CDR3 sequence is CASGRTGGALGDTQYF. CDR3 coding DNA: TGTGCCAGCGGACGGACAGGGGGCGCGTTAGGGGATACGCAGTATTTT.

This chain connects TRBV18 to TRBJ2-3, with a weak D call TRBD1 (5 bases). The CDR3 spans 18 residues. In germline, CDR1 is KGHSH, CDR2 LQKENI. V lost 1 base, J lost 1 base, and 18 bases lay in between. The chain's CDR3 is CASSPRILSRVGTDTQYF. The CDR3 DNA sequence: TGTGCCAGCTCACCACGAATTCTATCCAGGGTGGGCACAGATACGCAGTATTTT.

This chain uses TRBV20-1 with TRBJ1-2, with D possibly TRBD1 on 5 matching bases. The ends were cut back, 3 bases at V and 8 bases at J, with 13 bases in the middle. Germline assignment: CDR1 DFQATT and CDR2 SNEGSKA (reference sequence). This CDR3 is 12 amino acids long. The CDR3 DNA is TGCAGTGCTAGTACGGCCACAGGCGGCTACACCTTC. Translated: CSASTATGGYTF.

The chain is built from TRBV27 and TRBJ2-1, with TRBD1 matching over 7 bases. CDR3 size: 16 residues. The V gene end was trimmed by 3 bases and the J gene end by 4 bases; junction bases not matched to a gene: 9. Germline V gene lookup returns CDR1 MNHEY and CDR2 SMNVEV (reference sequence). CDR3 residues: CASSFPTGVGYNEQFF. CDR3 DNA sequence: TGTGCCAGCAGTTTCCCAACAGGGGTAGGTTACAATGAGCAGTTCTTC.

The chain links TRBV24-1 to TRBJ2-1, with D possibly TRBD2 on 5 matching bases. Germline V lookup: CDR1 KGHDR, CDR2 SFDVKD. V was trimmed by 3 bases and J by 10 bases, leaving 24 bases between them. The CDR3 runs to 17 residues. CDR3 sequence: CATSDTTPGTTNPEQFF. Written as DNA, the CDR3 is TGTGCCACCAGTGATACCACTCCGGGAACGACAAATCCGGAGCAGTTCTTC.

This clone has just a few counts. The rearrangement links TRBV7-2 to TRBJ2-2; a possible D gene is TRBD2 (7 bases). Germline V CDR1 and CDR2: SGHTA, FQGNSA. Between the trimmed V and J ends, which lost 8 bases and 2 bases, there was a span of 18 bases. The CDR3 totals 16 residues. CDR3 coding DNA: TGTGCCAGCGGACTCGGGGGGCAAATCAACACCGGGGAGCTGTTTTTT. Protein sequence: CASGLGGQINTGELFF.

CDR3 loop: CASSFPQGANYGYTF. CDR3 DNA: TGTGCCAGCAGCTTCCCACAGGGGGCGAACTATGGCTACACCTTC. The chain employs TRBV7-2 and TRBJ1-2; 9 bases are shared with TRBD1. The CDR3 has 15 residues. Germline CDR1 reads SGHTA; CDR2 reads FQGNSA. J gave up 2 bases and V 3 bases, and 4 bases lay outside the gene matches.

The V call is TRBV5-4, the J call TRBJ2-2, with TRBD1 matching 8 bases. Germline CDR1 SGHNT, CDR2 YYREEE (reference sequence). This CDR3 has 16 amino acids. V trimming: 4 bases; J trimming: 2 bases; junction bases outside the gene matches: 7. This chain's CDR3 is CASSTGTGLNTGELFF. DNA of the CDR3: TGTGCCAGCAGCACCGGGACAGGACTAAACACCGGGGAGCTGTTTTTT.